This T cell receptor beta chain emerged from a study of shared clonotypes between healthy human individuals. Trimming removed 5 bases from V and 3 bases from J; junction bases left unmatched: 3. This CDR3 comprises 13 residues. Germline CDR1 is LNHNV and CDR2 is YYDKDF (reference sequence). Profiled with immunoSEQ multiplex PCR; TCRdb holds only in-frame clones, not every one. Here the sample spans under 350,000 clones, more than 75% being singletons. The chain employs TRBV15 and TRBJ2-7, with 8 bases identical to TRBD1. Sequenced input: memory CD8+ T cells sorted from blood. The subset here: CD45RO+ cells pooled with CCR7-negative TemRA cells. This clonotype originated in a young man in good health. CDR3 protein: CATSEGQGYEQYF. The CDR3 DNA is TGTGCCACCAGCGAAGGACAGGGCTACGAGCAGTACTTC.